Following are 8 T cell receptor beta chains from one sample sequenced in a study of cytomegalovirus exposure and HLA in healthy donors. PCR primers comprised 60 Vbeta and 13 Jbeta primers. TCRdb's table, derived via immunoSEQ multiplex PCR, lists solely in-frame clones and lacks some. The sample has about 150,000 clones, roughly 85% seen once. The sequencing input was PBMCs. The receptor set was obtained from a man aged 35-49 years in good health and CMV-seronegative.

This chain uses TRBV7-9 with TRBJ2-1; D might be TRBD1 (6 bases). Trimming stripped 1 base from V and 5 bases from J, with 6 bases between. The length of the CDR3 is 13 residues. CDR1 SEHNR and CDR2 FQNEAQ come from the germline V gene (reference sequence). The CDR3, as DNA: TGTGCCAGCAGCTTAGGGACAGACAATGAGCAGTTCTTC. As protein: CASSLGTDNEQFF.

The chain's CDR3 is CASSFRMGASEQYF. The CDR3 region has the DNA TGTGCCAGCAGTTTTAGAATGGGAGCTTCCGAGCAGTACTTC. V gene TRBV27 combines with J gene TRBJ2-7, with TRBD2 as a possible D gene (5 bases). The CDR3 spans 14 residues. V lost 3 bases and J lost 6, with 15 bases in between. CDR1 is MNHEY, CDR2 SMNVEV, per germline (reference sequence).

In the case of this clone: Other DNA sequences in this sample translate to the same CDR3. The chain recombines TRBV4-3 with TRBJ2-2; D call uncertain. The CDR3 covers 14 residues. Between the trimmed V and J ends, which lost 0 bases and 2 bases, there was a span of 4 bases. CDR1 LGHNA and CDR2 YSLEER come from the germline V gene. The CDR3 region has the DNA TGCGCCAGCAGCCAAGATCGTAACACCGGGGAGCTGTTTTTT. This translates into CASSQDRNTGELFF.

The chain joins TRBV29-1 to TRBJ2-5; 8 nucleotides align to TRBD2. J gave up 9 bases and V 0 bases, and 12 bases lay outside the gene matches. From germline, CDR1 is SQVTM and CDR2 ANQGSEA. The CDR3 covers 15 residues. CDR3 residues: CSVEDSTIGGVAQYF. The CDR3, as DNA: TGCAGCGTTGAAGATAGTACGATCGGGGGGGTGGCCCAGTACTTC.

The chain employs TRBV18 and TRBJ1-2; D not certain. This CDR3 has 13 amino acids. Germline-derived CDR1 and CDR2 are KGHSH and LQKENI. Trimming removed 3 bases at V and 0 bases at J, with 5 bases between. The CDR3 nucleotides read TGTGCCAGCTCACCGACTCCTAACTATGGCTACACCTTC. Amino acids: CASSPTPNYGYTF.

V is TRBV7-9 and J is TRBJ2-1; 10 bases agree with TRBD2. The length of the CDR3 is 17 residues. The germline V gene encodes CDR1 SEHNR and CDR2 FQNEAQ (reference sequence). The J segment lost 0 bases and the V segment lost 5 bases, leaving 7 bases of the junction unmatched. The CDR3 DNA reads TGTGCCAGCAGCCCACAGCGGGGGGGTAACTCCTACAATGAGCAGTTCTTC. Its protein product is CASSPQRGGNSYNEQFF.

The chain employs TRBV9 and TRBJ1-2; TRBD1 is a possible D gene (6 bases). Germline V gives CDR1 SGDLS, CDR2 YYNGEE. The CDR3 totals 14 residues. Trimming took 3 bases from V and 8 from J, leaving 17 bases between them. DNA for the CDR3: TGTGCCAGCAGCGGATCTACAGGGCCAAGAGGCTACACCTTC. This encodes CASSGSTGPRGYTF.

The chain combines TRBV14 with TRBJ1-1; the D gene is possibly TRBD1 (5 bases). Trimming shortened V by 1 base and J by 4 bases, and 16 bases separated the two germline ends. The CDR3 covers 16 residues. CDR1 is SGHDN, CDR2 FVKESK, per germline. This chain's CDR3 is CASSQGVSNRITEAFF. DNA of the CDR3: TGTGCCAGCAGCCAAGGGGTATCGAACAGGATCACTGAAGCTTTCTTT. Drawing the rest from reference TRBV14 and TRBJ1-1, the complete variable domain is EAGVTQFPSHSVIEKGQTVTLRCDPISGHDNLYWYRRVMGKEIKFLLHFVKESKQDESGMPNNRFLAERTGGTYSTLKVQPAELEDSGVYFCASSQGVSNRITEAFFGQGTRLTVV.